What follows is one T cell receptor beta chain and its context. The antigen is not known. Despite likely unrecorded immune exposures, the donors were nominally healthy at the time of sampling. These data originate in a study of cytomegalovirus exposure and HLA in healthy donors. The PCR employed 60 Vbeta primers together with 13 Jbeta primers. Produced via immunoSEQ multiplex PCR; TCRdb's table is partial and in-frame only. The sample consists of about 160,000 clones, 75% to 85% of them appearing once. Germline V gene sequence: CDR1 SGHTA, CDR2 FQGNSA. This CDR3 is built from 14 residues. V was pared by 7 bases and J by 7 bases, with 10 bases of the junction left unmatched. General observations from the study: Being productive about 87% or about 30% of the time was typical of most TCR beta V segments in an earlier analysis. As a later analysis showed, a missense DCLRE1C variant was linked to trimming of TCR beta V- and J-genes. Later findings reportedly placed an Asian-associated ancestry cluster below the 666-donor mean for N-insertions.

This chain connects TRBV7-2 to TRBJ2-7, with TRBD2 matching 10 bases. The sequence was collected from a woman between 50 and 59 years old in good health and CMV-seronegative. Sequenced sample: PBMCs. The CDR3 sequence: CASTPTPAGGEQYF. In nucleotides, the CDR3 is TGTGCCAGCACTCCCACCCCAGCGGGAGGGGAGCAGTACTTC.